Below, 7 T cell receptor beta chains from the same sample are listed, as sequenced in a study of blood T cell repertoires in COVID-19. Clones were read by immunoSEQ multiplex PCR, and TCRdb kept only the in-frame ones, dropping some. The sample shows about 180,000 clones, around 86% of them seen only once. The sample comprised PBMCs or T cells enriched from blood (not recorded which). Receptor source: a woman in her 30s who had recovered from COVID-19.

The rearrangement joins TRBV11-3 to TRBJ2-3; tentatively, D is TRBD1 (6 bases). Trimming took off 5 bases at V and 6 bases at J, with 18 bases between the two ends. The CDR3 is 15 amino acids. Germline V gene lookup returns CDR1 SGHNT and CDR2 YENEEA. The CDR3 DNA reads TGTGCCAGCAGCCCTTGGGGGCCCGGTCGTGATACGCAGTATTTT. This sequence encodes CASSPWGPGRDTQYF.

Remarks on this clone: A junction end diverges from the germline sequence, so it may reflect a read error. The chain couples TRBV4-2 to TRBJ2-7; a weak D match, TRBD1 (6 bases). Germline CDR1 is LGHNA and CDR2 is YNFKEQ. The CDR3 runs to 15 residues. The CDR3 loop is CASSVPDRTAYKQYF. The CDR3 DNA reads as TGTGCCAGCAGTGTTCCGGACAGAACGGCCTACAAGCAGTACTTC.

The chain carries TRBV25-1 and TRBJ2-4; unclear D gene. Trimming shortened V by 3 bases and J by 15 bases, and 12 bases separated the two germline ends. There are 11 residues in the CDR3. CDR1 MGHDK and CDR2 SYGVNS come from the germline V gene. The CDR3 loop is CASSDGVAPYF. DNA of the CDR3: TGTGCCAGCAGTGATGGAGTAGCTCCGTACTTC.

This chain connects TRBV5-6 to TRBJ1-5; D is perhaps TRBD1 (5 bases). Germline V gene lookup returns CDR1 SGHDT and CDR2 YYEEEE. The V end was cut by 0 bases, the J end by 5 bases, with 15 bases between. This CDR3 region has 16 residues. The CDR3 reads CASSLGGRGTHQPQHF. CDR3 DNA: TGTGCCAGCAGCTTGGGGGGTAGGGGAACTCATCAGCCCCAGCATTTT.

V gene TRBV2 combines with J gene TRBJ2-7; 11 bases map to TRBD1. J was trimmed by 2 bases and V by 3 bases; bases with no gene match: 3. CDR1 and CDR2 from the germline V gene are SNHLY and FYNNEI. The CDR3 loop spans 15 amino acids. The CDR3 DNA reads TGTGCCAGCAGTGAGGGACAGGGGGTAGCCTACGAGCAGTACTTC. It specifies CASSEGQGVAYEQYF.

The gene calls are TRBV7-9 and TRBJ1-1, with D perhaps TRBD1 (5 bases). Trimming stripped 0 bases from V and 9 bases from J, with 11 bases between. The CDR3 loop spans 13 amino acids. In germline, CDR1 is SEHNR, CDR2 FQNEAQ (reference sequence). CDR3 loop: CASSLAFGGQAFF. In DNA, the CDR3 is TGTGCCAGCAGCTTAGCGTTCGGGGGTCAAGCTTTCTTT.

The chain recombines TRBV4-1 with TRBJ2-4; 13 bases map to TRBD2. In germline, CDR1 is MGHRA, CDR2 YSYEKL. With V trimmed by 3 bases and J by 4 bases, 3 bases remained unmatched. The CDR3 has 16 amino acids. CDR3 DNA: TGCGCCAGCAGCCAGGGACTAGCGGGGTTTAAAAACATTCAGTACTTC. Amino acid sequence: CASSQGLAGFKNIQYF.